The 25 T cell receptor beta chains presented below share a single source sample, sequenced in a study of cytotoxic CD8 clonotypes in ibrutinib-treated CLL. Profiled with immunoSEQ multiplex PCR; TCRdb holds only in-frame clones, not every one. The table includes about 19,000 clones, approximately 81% detected once. The source was PBMCs, collected before ibrutinib treatment. These receptors originate from a human donor with chronic lymphocytic leukemia.

The chain uses TRBV6-1 and TRBJ2-1; 11 nucleotides align to TRBD2. Germline V CDR1 and CDR2: MNHNS, SASEGT. CDR3 length: 15 residues. The V segment lost 4 bases and the J segment 9 bases; nucleotides outside the gene matches: 8. The CDR3 spells CASSVTSGGTGEQFF. CDR3 in DNA: TGTGCCAGCAGTGTCACTAGCGGGGGTACGGGTGAGCAGTTCTTC.

This sequence joins TRBV5-6 and TRBJ2-7, with 8 bases fitting TRBD1. Germline V CDR1 and CDR2: SGHDT, YYEEEE. This CDR3 spans 16 amino acids. V was clipped by 1 base and J by 4 bases; unmatched bases: 10. CDR3 in amino acids: CASSLRFGRGPYEQYF. CDR3 sequence (DNA): TGTGCCAGCAGCTTGAGATTTGGCAGGGGGCCATACGAGCAGTACTTC.

The chain is built from TRBV5-1 and TRBJ1-1; a possible D gene is TRBD1 (5 bases). CDR3 length: 13 residues. Between the trimmed V and J ends, which lost 0 bases and 5 bases, there was a span of 8 bases. Per germline, CDR1 SGHRS and CDR2 YFSETQ. The CDR3 DNA sequence: TGCGCCAGCAGCTTGGTGTGGGGGACTGAAGCTTTCTTT. It specifies CASSLVWGTEAFF.

V usage is TRBV5-8 and J usage is TRBJ2-7, with TRBD2 matching over 7 bases. Losses at the gene ends were 0 bases for V and 1 base for J; bases not matched to a gene: 4. Germline lookup yields CDR1 SGHTS and CDR2 YDEGEE. The CDR3 totals 15 residues. CDR3 sequence: CASSLGGTKSYEQYF. CDR3 in DNA: TGTGCCAGCAGCTTGGGCGGGACTAAATCCTACGAGCAGTACTTC. The full variable domain, in which reference TRBV5-8 and TRBJ2-7 provide the parts outside the CDR3, is EAGVTQSPTHLIKTRGQQATLRCSPISGHTSVYWYQQALGLGLQFLLWYDEGEERNRGNFPPRFSGRQFPNYSSELNVNALELEDSALYLCASSLGGTKSYEQYFGPGTRLTVT.

The chain joins TRBV30 to TRBJ1-3; TRBD1 matches 7 bases. CDR3 length: 14 residues. Germline CDR1 and CDR2: GTSNPN and SVGIG (reference sequence). V shed 8 bases and J 5 bases; nucleotides not matched to a gene: 12. The CDR3 spells CATDRASGRNTIYF. The DNA of the CDR3 is TGTGCCACAGACAGGGCCTCGGGGAGAAACACCATATATTTT.

The J gene is TRBJ1-1, the V gene TRBV5-5; no clear D. Germline V gives CDR1 SGHKS, CDR2 YYEKEE (reference sequence). Trimming removed 2 bases from V and 2 bases from J, with 7 bases in between. The CDR3 consists of 13 residues. The CDR3, as DNA: TGTGCCAGCAGCTTTGCGGTAAACACTGAAGCTTTCTTT. Translating it yields CASSFAVNTEAFF.

The chain combines TRBV6-1 with TRBJ2-2; TRBD2 aligns across 7 bases. The CDR3 consists of 16 residues. The V and J ends lost 4 bases and 6 bases, in that order; junction bases with no gene match: 11. Germline values: CDR1 MNHNS, CDR2 SASEGT. The DNA for the CDR3 is TGTGCCAGCAGTGCGACCCAGGGAGGGTACGCCGGGGAGCTGTTTTTT. As protein: CASSATQGGYAGELFF.

The chain carries TRBV28 and TRBJ2-3; TRBD1 is a possible D gene (5 bases). This CDR3 is built from 12 residues. Trimming stripped 6 bases from V and 2 bases from J, with 6 bases between. CDR1 is MDHEN and CDR2 is SYDVKM in the germline V gene. In nucleotides, the CDR3 is TGTGCCAGCAGGGACAACACAGATACGCAGTATTTT. It codes for CASRDNTDTQYF. Using reference TRBV28 and TRBJ2-3 for the parts outside the CDR3, the full variable domain is DVKVTQSSRYLVKRTGEKVFLECVQDMDHENMFWYRQDPGLGLRLIYFSYDVKMKEKGDIPEGYSVSREKKERFSLILESASTNQTSMYLCASRDNTDTQYFGPGTRLTVL.

The DNA for the CDR3 is TGTGCCAGCAGCACCCACTTACAGGGGATGGACTATGGCTACACCTTC. This codes for CASSTHLQGMDYGYTF. V usage is TRBV21-1 and J usage is TRBJ1-2; no check of the table's D call, TRBD1, against the DNA was made. TRBV21-1 is termed a pseudogene. This CDR3 contains 16 residues.

V and J are TRBV5-1 and TRBJ1-5; no clear D. CDR1 and CDR2 (germline): SGHRS, YFSETQ. The CDR3 runs to 15 residues. V was pared by 0 bases and J by 4 bases, with 11 bases between. The CDR3 bases are TGCGCCAGCAGCTTGGGCAGTGAATGGAATCAGCCCCAGCATTTT. This codes for CASSLGSEWNQPQHF.

Only a few counts were recorded for this clone. The rearrangement links TRBV4-2 to TRBJ2-3, with D possibly TRBD2 on 5 matching bases. CDR1 LGHNA and CDR2 YNFKEQ come from the germline V gene. V lost 4 bases and J 2 bases, leaving 7 bases between the germline ends. This CDR3 is 13 amino acids long. This CDR3 is CASSREYTDTQYF. Written as DNA, the CDR3 is TGTGCCAGCAGCCGGGAGTACACAGATACGCAGTATTTT.

The rearrangement uses TRBV5-4 and TRBJ2-6, with D possibly called TRBD1 or TRBD2 (5 bases each). V was shortened by 2 bases and J by 0 bases, with 15 bases between the two germline ends. This CDR3 has 18 amino acids. Germline CDR1 SGHNT, CDR2 YYREEE (reference sequence). For the CDR3, the DNA is TGTGCCAGCAGCTTCGGGTGGGGGATTGGCTCTGGGGCCAACGTCCTGACTTTC. It is translated as CASSFGWGIGSGANVLTF.

This clone is medium-sized in the sample. CDR3 DNA: TGTGCCAGCAGCCCCAATCCCACAGGGGTCCACGAGCAGTACTTC. Residues: CASSPNPTGVHEQYF. This chain uses TRBV7-9 with TRBJ2-7; 7 nucleotides align to TRBD1. Trimming removed 5 bases from V and 5 bases from J; junction bases left unmatched: 12. The CDR3 is 15 residues long. CDR1 and CDR2 from the germline V gene are SEHNR and FQNEAQ (reference sequence). Based on the CDR3 plus reference TRBV7-9 and TRBJ2-7, the full variable domain is DTGVSQNPRHKITKRGQNVTFRCDPISEHNRLYWYRQTLGQGPEFLTYFQNEAQLEKSRLLSDRFSAERPKGSFSTLEIQRTEQGDSAMYLCASSPNPTGVHEQYFGPGTRLTVT.

V and J are TRBV7-2 and TRBJ1-5; 8 bases align to TRBD1. J lost 3 bases, V lost 5 bases, and 6 bases had no gene match. Germline CDR1 is SGHTA and CDR2 is FQGNSA. The CDR3 is 15 residues long. The CDR3 nucleotides are TGTGCCAGCAGCCCGGACAGGGCGGTCAATCAGCCCCAGCATTTT. Translated, it gives CASSPDRAVNQPQHF. Looking up the rest from reference TRBV7-2 and TRBJ1-5 gives the full variable domain: GAGVSQSPSNKVTEKGKDVELRCDPISGHTALYWYRQSLGQGLEFLIYFQGNSAPDKSGLPSDRFSAERTGGSVSTLTIQRTQQEDSAVYLCASSPDRAVNQPQHFGDGTRLSIL.

The chain is built from TRBV12-1 and TRBJ1-5; the table's D call TRBD1 went unverified against the DNA. TRBV12-1 is a pseudogene segment. This CDR3 is built from 15 residues. This CDR3 is CASSPYRDNAQPQHF. CDR3 bases: TGTGCCAGCAGCCCCTACAGGGATAACGCTCAGCCCCAGCATTTT.

By sample share, this clone is medium-sized. The chain employs TRBV6-1 and TRBJ1-6; D is ambiguous. This CDR3 region has 16 residues. V was trimmed by 4 bases and J by 4 bases, leaving 14 bases between them. The germline V gene has CDR1 MNHNS and CDR2 SASEGT. The CDR3 sequence: CASSATRHNYNSPLHF. CDR3 nucleotide sequence: TGTGCCAGCAGTGCGACAAGACACAATTATAATTCACCCCTCCACTTT.

J is TRBJ2-1 and V is TRBV27, with 12 bases fitting TRBD1. The V gene's germline CDR1 is MNHEY and CDR2 SMNVEV (reference sequence). The CDR3 covers 15 residues. V was pared by 5 bases and J by 7 bases, with 6 bases of the junction left unmatched. Here the CDR3 DNA reads TGTGCCAGCAGTATACGGGACAGGGGGCAAAATGAGCAGTTCTTC. As protein: CASSIRDRGQNEQFF.

This clone has just a few counts. V is TRBV10-3 and J is TRBJ2-3, with 9 bases fitting TRBD2. V shed 10 bases, J shed 5 bases, and the junction held 7 bases outside the gene matches. This CDR3 comprises 13 residues. Per germline, CDR1 ENHRY and CDR2 SYGVKD. CDR3 amino acids: CATGSGGLDTQYF. DNA of the CDR3: TGTGCCACAGGTAGCGGGGGTCTAGATACGCAGTATTTT.

The chain combines TRBV27 with TRBJ1-2; D is unresolved. Germline V gene data show CDR1 as MNHEY and CDR2 as SMNVEV (reference sequence). The CDR3 totals 14 residues. The germline V and J ends were trimmed by 2 bases and 7 bases, with 14 bases remaining between them. The CDR3 region has the DNA TGTGCCAGCAGTTTACGTCGGAGCCTTACTGGCTACACCTTC. Amino acids: CASSLRRSLTGYTF.

This clone appeared a few times. CDR3 sequence: CASNVGTANTEAFF. CDR3 in DNA: TGCGCCAGCAACGTCGGGACAGCAAACACTGAAGCTTTCTTT. The gene calls are TRBV5-1 and TRBJ1-1; 7 positions agree with TRBD1. The CDR3 covers 14 residues. V shed 6 bases, J shed 2 bases, and the junction held 7 bases outside the gene matches. Germline loops: CDR1 SGHRS, CDR2 YFSETQ.

J is TRBJ2-7 and V is TRBV6-5; D uncertain. Between the trimmed V and J ends, which lost 2 bases and 6 bases, there was a span of 8 bases. CDR1 MNHEY and CDR2 SVGAGI come from the germline V gene. CDR3 length equals 12 residues. The CDR3 here is CASSYHRREQYF. The CDR3 DNA sequence: TGTGCCAGCAGTTACCATAGGCGCGAGCAGTACTTC.

The chain uses TRBV19 and TRBJ1-1, with D perhaps TRBD1 (5 bases). This CDR3 has 14 amino acids. Deletions cut 3 bases from V and 4 bases from J, with 12 bases between. CDR1 and CDR2 from the germline V gene are LNHDA and SQIVND (reference sequence). The CDR3 DNA reads TGTGCCAGTAGTATCGGCAGGGAGGGCACTGAAGCTTTCTTT. As protein: CASSIGREGTEAFF.

This sequence joins TRBV12-5 and TRBJ2-1, with no clear D. There are 14 residues in the CDR3. V shed 6 bases and J shed 2 bases, with 11 bases lying between them. The germline CDR1 and CDR2 sequences are LGHNT and FRNRAP. The CDR3 nucleotides are TGTGCTAGTGGAACTGGCCGGGCCTACAATGAGCAGTTCTTC. It is translated as CASGTGRAYNEQFF. The full variable domain, in which reference TRBV12-5 and TRBJ2-1 provide the parts outside the CDR3, is DARVTQTPRHKVTEMGQEVTMRCQPILGHNTVFWYRQTMMQGLELLAYFRNRAPLDDSGMPKDRFSAEMPDATLATLKIQPSEPRDSAVYFCASGTGRAYNEQFFGPGTRLTVL.

With regard to this clone: An end of the junction does not agree with germline; a read error may underlie this. The same CDR3 also results from other DNA sequences found in this sample. The V call is TRBV10-3, the J call TRBJ1-2, with D possibly TRBD1 on 5 matching bases. Germline CDR1 reads ENHRY; CDR2 reads SYGVKD. The CDR3 runs to 15 residues. CDR3 loop: CAISESGQHGYGYTF. CDR3 in DNA: TGTGCTATCAGTGAGTCGGGGCAGCACGGCTATGGCTACACCTTC.

The gene calls are TRBV10-1 and TRBJ2-1, with D unclear. The CDR3 has 13 amino acids. Germline V gene lookup returns CDR1 WNHNN and CDR2 SYGVQD (reference sequence). Trimming removed 8 bases at V and 7 bases at J, with 15 bases between. The CDR3: CASRGPMSNEQFF. The CDR3 nucleotides read TGCGCCAGCCGCGGACCAATGTCGAATGAGCAGTTCTTC.